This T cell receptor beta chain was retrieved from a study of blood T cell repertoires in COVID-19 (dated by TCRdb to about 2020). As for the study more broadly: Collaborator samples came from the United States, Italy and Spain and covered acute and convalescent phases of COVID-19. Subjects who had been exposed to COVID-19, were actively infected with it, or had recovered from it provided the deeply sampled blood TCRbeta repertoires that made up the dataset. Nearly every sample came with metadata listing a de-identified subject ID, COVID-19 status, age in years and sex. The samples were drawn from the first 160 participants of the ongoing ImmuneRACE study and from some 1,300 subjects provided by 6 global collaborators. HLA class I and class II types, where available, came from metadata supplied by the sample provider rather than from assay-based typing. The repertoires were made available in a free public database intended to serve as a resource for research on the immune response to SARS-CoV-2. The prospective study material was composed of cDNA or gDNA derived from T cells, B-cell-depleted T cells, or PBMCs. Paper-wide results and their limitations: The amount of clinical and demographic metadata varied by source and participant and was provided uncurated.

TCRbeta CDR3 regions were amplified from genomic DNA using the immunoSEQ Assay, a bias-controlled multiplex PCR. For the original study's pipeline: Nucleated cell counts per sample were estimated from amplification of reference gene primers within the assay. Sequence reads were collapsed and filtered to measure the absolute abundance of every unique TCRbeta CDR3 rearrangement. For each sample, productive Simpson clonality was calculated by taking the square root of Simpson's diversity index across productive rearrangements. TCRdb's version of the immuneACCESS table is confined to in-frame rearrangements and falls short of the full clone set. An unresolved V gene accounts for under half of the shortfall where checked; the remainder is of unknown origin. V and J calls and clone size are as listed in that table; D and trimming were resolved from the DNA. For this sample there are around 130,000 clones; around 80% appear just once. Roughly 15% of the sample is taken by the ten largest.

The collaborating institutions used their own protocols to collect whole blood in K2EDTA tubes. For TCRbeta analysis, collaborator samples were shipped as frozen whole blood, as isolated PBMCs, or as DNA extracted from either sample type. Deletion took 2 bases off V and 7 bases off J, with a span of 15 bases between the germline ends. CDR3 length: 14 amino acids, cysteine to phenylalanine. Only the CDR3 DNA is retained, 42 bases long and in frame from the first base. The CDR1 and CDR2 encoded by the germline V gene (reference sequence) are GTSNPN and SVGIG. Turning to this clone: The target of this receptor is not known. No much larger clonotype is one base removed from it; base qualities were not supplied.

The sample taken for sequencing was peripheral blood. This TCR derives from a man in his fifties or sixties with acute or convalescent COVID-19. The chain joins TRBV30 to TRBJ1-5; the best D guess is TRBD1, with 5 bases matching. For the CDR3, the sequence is CAWSIGGSWQPQHF. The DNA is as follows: TGTGCCTGGAGTATTGGGGGGAGTTGGCAGCCCCAGCATTTT.